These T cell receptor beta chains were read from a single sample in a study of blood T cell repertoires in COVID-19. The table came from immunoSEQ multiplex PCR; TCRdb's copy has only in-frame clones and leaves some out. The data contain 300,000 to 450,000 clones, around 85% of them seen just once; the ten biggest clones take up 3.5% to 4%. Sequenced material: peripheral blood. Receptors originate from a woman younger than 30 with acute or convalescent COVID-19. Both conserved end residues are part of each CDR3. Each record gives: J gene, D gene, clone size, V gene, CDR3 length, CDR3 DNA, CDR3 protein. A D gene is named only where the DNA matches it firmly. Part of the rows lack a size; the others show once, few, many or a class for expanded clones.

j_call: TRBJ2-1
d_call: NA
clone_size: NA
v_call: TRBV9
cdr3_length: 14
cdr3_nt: TGTGCCAGCAGCCCCCAAGCAACGAGTGGTGAGCAGTTCTTC
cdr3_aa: CASSPQATSGEQFF

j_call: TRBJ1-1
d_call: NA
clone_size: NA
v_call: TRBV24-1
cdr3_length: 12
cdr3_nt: TGTGCCACCATTAACAGGGACACTGAAGCTTTCTTT
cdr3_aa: CATINRDTEAFF

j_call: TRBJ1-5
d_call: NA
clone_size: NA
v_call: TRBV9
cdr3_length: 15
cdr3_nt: TGTGCCAGCAGCGTAGGAGGAGGGAGCGGTCAGCCCCAGCATTTT
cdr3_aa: CASSVGGGSGQPQHF

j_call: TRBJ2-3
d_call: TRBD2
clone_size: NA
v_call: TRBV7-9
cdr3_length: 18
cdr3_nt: TGTGCCAGCAGCTTACCCTCGACACCTAGCGGGGGCAGAGATACGCAGTATTTT
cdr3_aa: CASSLPSTPSGGRDTQYF

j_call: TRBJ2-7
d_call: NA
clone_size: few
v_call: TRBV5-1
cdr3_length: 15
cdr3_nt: TGCGCCAGCAGCTTTCGAGAAGGACAAATCTACGAGCAGTACTTC
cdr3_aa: CASSFREGQIYEQYF

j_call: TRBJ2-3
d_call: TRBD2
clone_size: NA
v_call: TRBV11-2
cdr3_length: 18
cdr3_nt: TGTGCCAGCAGCTTCCCGAGAGCCGGGACTAGTACTACAGATACGCAGTATTTT
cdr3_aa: CASSFPRAGTSTTDTQYF

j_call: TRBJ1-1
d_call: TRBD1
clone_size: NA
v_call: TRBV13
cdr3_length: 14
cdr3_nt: TGTGCCAGCAGCTTCTCGCAGGGGGCCAGGGAGGCTTTCTTT
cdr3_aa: CASSFSQGAREAFF

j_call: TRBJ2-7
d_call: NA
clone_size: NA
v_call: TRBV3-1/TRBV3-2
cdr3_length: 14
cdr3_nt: TGTGCCAGCAGCCGCCGGGACCAGGGGTGGGAGCAGTACTTC
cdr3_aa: CASSRRDQGWEQYF

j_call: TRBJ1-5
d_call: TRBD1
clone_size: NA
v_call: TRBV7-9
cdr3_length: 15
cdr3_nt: TGTGCCAGCAGCTTAGGGACAGGGGGCAATCAGCCCCAGCATTTT
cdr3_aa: CASSLGTGGNQPQHF

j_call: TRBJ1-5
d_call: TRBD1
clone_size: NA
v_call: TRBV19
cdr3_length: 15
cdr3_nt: TGTGCCAGTAGGCTACAGGGGAATAGCAATCAGCCCCAGCATTTT
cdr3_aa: CASRLQGNSNQPQHF

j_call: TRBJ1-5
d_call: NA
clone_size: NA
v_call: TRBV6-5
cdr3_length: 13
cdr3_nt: TGTGCCAGCAGGGCGGGGATTCTTCAGCCCCAGCATTTT
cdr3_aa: CASRAGILQPQHF

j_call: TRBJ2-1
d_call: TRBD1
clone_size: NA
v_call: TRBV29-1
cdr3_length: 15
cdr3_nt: TGCAGCGTTGAAGTCGGACAGGGCTCCTACAATGAGCAGTTCTTC
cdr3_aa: CSVEVGQGSYNEQFF

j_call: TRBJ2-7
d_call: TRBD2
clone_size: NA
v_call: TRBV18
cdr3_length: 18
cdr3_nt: TGTGCCAGCTCACCCGCTGTGGGTGGTAGCGGGAGCCCCTACGAGCAGTACTTC
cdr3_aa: CASSPAVGGSGSPYEQYF

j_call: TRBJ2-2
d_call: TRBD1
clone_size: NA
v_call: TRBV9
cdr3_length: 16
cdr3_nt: TGTGCCAGCAGCGTACGGGGACAGGGTGCCACCGGGGAGCTGTTTTTT
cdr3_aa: CASSVRGQGATGELFF

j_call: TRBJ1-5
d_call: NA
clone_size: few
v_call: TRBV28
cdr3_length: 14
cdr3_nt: TGTGCCAGCAGTCCGGGACAACTCAATCAGCCCCAGCATTTT
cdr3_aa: CASSPGQLNQPQHF

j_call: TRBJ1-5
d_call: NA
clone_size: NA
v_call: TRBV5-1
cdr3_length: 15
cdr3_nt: TGCGCCAGCAGCTTAGGAGGGATAGGCAATCAGCCCCAGCATTTT
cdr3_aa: CASSLGGIGNQPQHF

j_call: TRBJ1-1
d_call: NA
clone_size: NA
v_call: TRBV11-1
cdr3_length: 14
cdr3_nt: TGTGCCAGCACCTTGGACTCGGTGAACACTGAAGCTTTCTTT
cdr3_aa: CASTLDSVNTEAFF

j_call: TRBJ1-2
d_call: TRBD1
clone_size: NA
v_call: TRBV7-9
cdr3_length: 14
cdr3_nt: TGTGCCAGCAGCGGATTACAGGGGTTCTATGGCTACACCTTC
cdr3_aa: CASSGLQGFYGYTF

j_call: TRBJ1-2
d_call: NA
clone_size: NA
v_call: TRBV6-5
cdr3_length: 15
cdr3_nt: TGTGCCAGCAGATTGGATGGGGGGGGGAACTATGGCTACACCTTC
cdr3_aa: CASRLDGGGNYGYTF

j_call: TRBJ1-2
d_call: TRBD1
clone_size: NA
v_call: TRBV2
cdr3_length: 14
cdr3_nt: TGTGCCAGCAGTGGTCAGGGGGCCAACTATGGCTACACCTTC
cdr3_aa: CASSGQGANYGYTF

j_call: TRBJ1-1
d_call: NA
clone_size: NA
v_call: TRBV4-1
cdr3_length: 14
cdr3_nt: TGCGCCAGCAGCCAAGGGCGGCAGAACACTGAAGCTTTCTTT
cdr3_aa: CASSQGRQNTEAFF

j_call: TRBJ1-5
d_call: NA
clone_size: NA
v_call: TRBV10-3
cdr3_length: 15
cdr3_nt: TGTGCCATCAGTGAAGACTTTTCAACCAATCAGCCCCAGCATTTT
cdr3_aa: CAISEDFSTNQPQHF

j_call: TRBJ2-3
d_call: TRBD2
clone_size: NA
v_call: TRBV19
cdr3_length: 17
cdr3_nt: TGTGCCAGTAGTATAGGGCCCCCAGCGGGAGTTATGGATACGCAGTATTTT
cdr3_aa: CASSIGPPAGVMDTQYF

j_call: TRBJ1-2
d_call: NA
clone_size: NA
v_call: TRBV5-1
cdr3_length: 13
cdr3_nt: TGCGCCAGCAGCTTGGAATCATCGGGGGGCTACACCTTC
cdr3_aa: CASSLESSGGYTF

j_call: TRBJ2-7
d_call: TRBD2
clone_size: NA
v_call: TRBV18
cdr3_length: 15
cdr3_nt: TGTGCCAGCTCACCTGGGACTAGCGGGACCCACGAGCAGTACTTC
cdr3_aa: CASSPGTSGTHEQYF

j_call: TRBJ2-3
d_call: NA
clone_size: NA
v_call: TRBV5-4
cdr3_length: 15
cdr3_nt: TGTGCCAGCAGCCTACAGGGAAGCCCCACAGATACGCAGTATTTT
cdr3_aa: CASSLQGSPTDTQYF

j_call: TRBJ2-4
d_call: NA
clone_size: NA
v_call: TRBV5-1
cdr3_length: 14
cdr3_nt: TGCGCCAGCACCTGGGGAGGCCCGCAAAACATTCAGTACTTC
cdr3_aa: CASTWGGPQNIQYF

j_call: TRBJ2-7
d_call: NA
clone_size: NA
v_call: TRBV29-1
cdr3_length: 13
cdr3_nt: TGCAGCGTTGATGGGGACAATTCCTACGAGCAGTACTTC
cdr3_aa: CSVDGDNSYEQYF

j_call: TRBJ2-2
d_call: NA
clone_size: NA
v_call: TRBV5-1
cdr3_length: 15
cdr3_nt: TGCGCCAGCCTATTCGGGACAACGAACACCGGGGAGCTGTTTTTT
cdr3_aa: CASLFGTTNTGELFF

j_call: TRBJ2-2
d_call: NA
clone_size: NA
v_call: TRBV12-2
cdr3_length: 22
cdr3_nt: TGTGCAAGTCGCTTAGCGCTGGAAGGACTAGCGGGAGGGAAAACGGGGACCGGGGAGCTGTTTTTT
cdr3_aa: CASRLALEGLAGGKTGTGELFF

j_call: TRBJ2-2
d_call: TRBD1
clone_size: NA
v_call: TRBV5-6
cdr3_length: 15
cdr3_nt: TGTGCCAGCAGCCAGGACAGGGGGAACACCGGGGAGCTGTTTTTT
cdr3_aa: CASSQDRGNTGELFF

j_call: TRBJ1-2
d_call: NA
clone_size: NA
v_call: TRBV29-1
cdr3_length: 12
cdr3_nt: TGCAGCGTTGTCGAGGGCAACTATGGCTACACCTTC
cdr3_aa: CSVVEGNYGYTF

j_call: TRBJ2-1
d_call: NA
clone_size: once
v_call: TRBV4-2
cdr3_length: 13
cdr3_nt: TGTGCCAGCAGCCTCGAGGCGGGGAATGAGCAGTTCTTC
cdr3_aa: CASSLEAGNEQFF

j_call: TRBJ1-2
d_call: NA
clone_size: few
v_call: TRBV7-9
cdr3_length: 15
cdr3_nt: TGTGCCAGCAGCTTAGGTCAGGCAGGGGACAATGGCTACACCTTC
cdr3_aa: CASSLGQAGDNGYTF

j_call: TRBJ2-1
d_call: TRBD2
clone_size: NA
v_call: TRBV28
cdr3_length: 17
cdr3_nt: TGTGCCAGCAACCCAAGGAGCGGGAGTAGGGCACCCAATGAGCAGTTCTTC
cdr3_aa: CASNPRSGSRAPNEQFF

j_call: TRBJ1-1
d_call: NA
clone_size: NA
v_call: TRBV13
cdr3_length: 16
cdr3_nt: TGTGCCAGCACACTCAGCGCCCAGGGAGGATACACTGAAGCTTTCTTT
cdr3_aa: CASTLSAQGGYTEAFF

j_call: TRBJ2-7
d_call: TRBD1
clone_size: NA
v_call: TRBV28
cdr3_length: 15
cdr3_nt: TGTGCCAGCACCCCGGGGGAGGACAGGGGGCGCGAGCAGTACTTC
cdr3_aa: CASTPGEDRGREQYF

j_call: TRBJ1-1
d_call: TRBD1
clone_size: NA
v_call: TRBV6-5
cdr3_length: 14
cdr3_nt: TGTGCCAGCAGTTGGACAGGGGAAGGCACTGAAGCTTTCTTT
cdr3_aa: CASSWTGEGTEAFF

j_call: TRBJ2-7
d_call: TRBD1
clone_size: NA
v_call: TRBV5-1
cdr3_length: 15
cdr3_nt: TGCGCCAGCAGCCAACTGACAGGGGTTATCGACGAGCAGTACTTC
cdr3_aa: CASSQLTGVIDEQYF

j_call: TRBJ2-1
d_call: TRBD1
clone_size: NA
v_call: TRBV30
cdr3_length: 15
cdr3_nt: TGTGCCTGGAGGCCCGGGACAGACTTCTACAATGAGCAGTTCTTC
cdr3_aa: CAWRPGTDFYNEQFF

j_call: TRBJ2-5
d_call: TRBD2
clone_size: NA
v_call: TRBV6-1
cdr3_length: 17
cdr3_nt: TGTGCCAGCAGTGAAAATTCTAGCGGGGGGGTCCAAGAGACCCAGTACTTC
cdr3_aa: CASSENSSGGVQETQYF